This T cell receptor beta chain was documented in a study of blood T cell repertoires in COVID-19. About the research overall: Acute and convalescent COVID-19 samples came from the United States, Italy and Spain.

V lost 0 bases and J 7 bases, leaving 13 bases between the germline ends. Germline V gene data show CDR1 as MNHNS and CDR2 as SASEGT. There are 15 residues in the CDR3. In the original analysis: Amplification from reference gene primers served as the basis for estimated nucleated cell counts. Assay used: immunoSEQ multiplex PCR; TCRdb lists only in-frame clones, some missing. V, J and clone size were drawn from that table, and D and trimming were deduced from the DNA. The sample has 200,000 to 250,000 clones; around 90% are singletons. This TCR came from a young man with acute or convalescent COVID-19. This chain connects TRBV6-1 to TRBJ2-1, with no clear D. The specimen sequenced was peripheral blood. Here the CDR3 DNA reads TGTGCCAGCAGTGAAGCGGTCGCGGCTTGGAATGAGCAGTTCTTC. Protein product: CASSEAVAAWNEQFF.